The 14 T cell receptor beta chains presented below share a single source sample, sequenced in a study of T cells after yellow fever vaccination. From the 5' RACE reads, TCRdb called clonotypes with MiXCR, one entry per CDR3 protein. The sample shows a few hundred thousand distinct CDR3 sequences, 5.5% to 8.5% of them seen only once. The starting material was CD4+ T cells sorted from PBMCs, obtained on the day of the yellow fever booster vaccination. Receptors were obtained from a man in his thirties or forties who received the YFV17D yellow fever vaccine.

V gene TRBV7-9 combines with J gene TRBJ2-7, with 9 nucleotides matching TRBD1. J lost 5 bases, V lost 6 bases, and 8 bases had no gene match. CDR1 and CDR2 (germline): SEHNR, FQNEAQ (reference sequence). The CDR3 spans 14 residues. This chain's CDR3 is CASRRTGGVDEQYF. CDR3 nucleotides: TGTGCCAGCAGACGTACAGGGGGCGTCGACGAGCAGTACTTC.

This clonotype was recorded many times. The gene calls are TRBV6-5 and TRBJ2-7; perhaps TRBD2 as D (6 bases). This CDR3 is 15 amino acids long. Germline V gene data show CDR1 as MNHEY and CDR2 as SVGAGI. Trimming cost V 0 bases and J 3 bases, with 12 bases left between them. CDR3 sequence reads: CASSYSTVGGYEQYF. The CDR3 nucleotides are TGTGCCAGCAGTTACTCGACGGTGGGAGGCTACGAGCAGTACTTC.

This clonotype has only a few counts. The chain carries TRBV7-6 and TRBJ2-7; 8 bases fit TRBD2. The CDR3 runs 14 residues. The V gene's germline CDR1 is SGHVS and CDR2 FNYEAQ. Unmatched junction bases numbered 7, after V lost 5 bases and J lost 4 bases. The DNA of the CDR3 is TGTGCCAGCAGCATCAGCGGGAGTATGTACGAGCAGTACTTC. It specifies CASSISGSMYEQYF.

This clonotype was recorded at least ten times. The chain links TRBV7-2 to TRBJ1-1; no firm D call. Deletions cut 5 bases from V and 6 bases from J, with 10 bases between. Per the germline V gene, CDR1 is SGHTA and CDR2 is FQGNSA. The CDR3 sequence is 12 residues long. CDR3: CASSTRVAEAFF. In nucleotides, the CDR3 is TGTGCCAGCAGCACCCGCGTTGCTGAAGCTTTCTTT.

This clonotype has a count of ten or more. The CDR3 loop is CASLTTARNTDTQYF. The CDR3 nucleotides read TGTGCCAGCCTTACCACAGCGAGAAACACAGATACGCAGTATTTT. The V call is TRBV6-1, the J call TRBJ2-3; D uncertain. The CDR3 sequence is 15 residues long. CDR1 and CDR2 from the germline V gene are MNHNS and SASEGT. The V gene lost 8 bases and the J gene lost 2 bases, with 17 bases spanning the gap.

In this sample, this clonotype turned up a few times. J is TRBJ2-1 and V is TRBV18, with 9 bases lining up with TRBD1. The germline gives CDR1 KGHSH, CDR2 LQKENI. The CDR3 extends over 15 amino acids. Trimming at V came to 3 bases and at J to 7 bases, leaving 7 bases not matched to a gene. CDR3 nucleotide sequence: TGTGCCAGCTCACCCACCCGGGACAGGGTAAATGAGCAGTTCTTC. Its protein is CASSPTRDRVNEQFF.

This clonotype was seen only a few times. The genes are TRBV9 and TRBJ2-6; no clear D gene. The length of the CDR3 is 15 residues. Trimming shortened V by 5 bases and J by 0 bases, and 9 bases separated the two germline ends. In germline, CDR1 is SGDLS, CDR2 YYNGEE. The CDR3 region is CASSGPGSGANVLTF. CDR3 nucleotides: TGTGCCAGCAGTGGACCTGGCTCTGGGGCCAACGTCCTGACTTTC.

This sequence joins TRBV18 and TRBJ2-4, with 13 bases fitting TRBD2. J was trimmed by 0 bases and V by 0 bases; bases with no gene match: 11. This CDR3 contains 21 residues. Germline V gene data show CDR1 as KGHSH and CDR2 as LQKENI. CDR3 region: CASSPPLPGLAGTLAKNIQYF. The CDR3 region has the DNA TGTGCCAGCTCACCACCGCTCCCGGGACTAGCGGGAACACTAGCCAAAAACATTCAGTACTTC.

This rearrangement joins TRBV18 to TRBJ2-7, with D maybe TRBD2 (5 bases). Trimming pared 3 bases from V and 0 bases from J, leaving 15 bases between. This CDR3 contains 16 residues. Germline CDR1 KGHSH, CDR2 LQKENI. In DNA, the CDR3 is TGTGCCAGCTCACCCATAGGACTGGGGAGCTCCTACGAGCAGTACTTC. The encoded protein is CASSPIGLGSSYEQYF.

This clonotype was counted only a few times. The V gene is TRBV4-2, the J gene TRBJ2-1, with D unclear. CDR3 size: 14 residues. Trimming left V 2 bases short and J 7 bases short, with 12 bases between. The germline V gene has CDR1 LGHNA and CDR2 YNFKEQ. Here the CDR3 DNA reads TGTGCCAGCAGCCAACACCAGGCTTGGAATGAGCAGTTCTTC. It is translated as CASSQHQAWNEQFF.

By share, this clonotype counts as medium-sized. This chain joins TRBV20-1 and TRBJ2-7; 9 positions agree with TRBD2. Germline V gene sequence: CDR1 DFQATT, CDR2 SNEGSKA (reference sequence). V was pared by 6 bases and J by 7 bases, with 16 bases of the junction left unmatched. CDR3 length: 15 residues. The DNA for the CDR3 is TGCAGTGCGGAGAGTAGCGGGAGCGGGTCTCGGGAGCAGTACTTC. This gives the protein CSAESSGSGSREQYF.

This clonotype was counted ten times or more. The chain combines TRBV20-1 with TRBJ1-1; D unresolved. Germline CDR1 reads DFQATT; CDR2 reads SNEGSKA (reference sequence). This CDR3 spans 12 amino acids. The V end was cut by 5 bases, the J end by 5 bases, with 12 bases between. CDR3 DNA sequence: TGCAGTGCTCCAGAAGGTGGTACTGAAGCTTTCTTT. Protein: CSAPEGGTEAFF.

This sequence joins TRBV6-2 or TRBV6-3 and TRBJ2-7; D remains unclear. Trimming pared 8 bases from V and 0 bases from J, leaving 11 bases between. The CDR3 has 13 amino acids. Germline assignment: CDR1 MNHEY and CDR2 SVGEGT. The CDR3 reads CASGPADSYEQYF. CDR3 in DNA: TGTGCCAGCGGTCCAGCAGACTCCTACGAGCAGTACTTC.

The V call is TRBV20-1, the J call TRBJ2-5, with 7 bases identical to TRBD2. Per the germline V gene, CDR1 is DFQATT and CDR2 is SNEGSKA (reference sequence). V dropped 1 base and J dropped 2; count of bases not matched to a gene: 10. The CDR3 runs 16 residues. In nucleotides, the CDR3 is TGCAGTGCTAGAGCCTCGCTGGCGGGGGTACAAGAGACCCAGTACTTC. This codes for CSARASLAGVQETQYF.